These 20 T cell receptor beta chains were all obtained from the same sample, sequenced in a study of blood T cell repertoires in COVID-19 (dated by TCRdb to about 2020). Library generation was performed with the immunoSEQ multiplex PCR assay. Here the immuneACCESS table is served through TCRdb, limited to in-frame sequences with V and J called. Missing clones are a known gap in these copies; in checked studies unresolved V genes cover under half, and the rest lacks a known reason. The sample table contains approximately 150,000 clones; only one count was recorded for more than 75% of them. Less than 2.5% of the sample comes from the top ten. The sequencing input was peripheral blood. The receptors shown here come from a man in his 70s with acute or convalescent COVID-19.

The chain combines TRBV5-1 with TRBJ1-3; perhaps TRBD1 as D (5 bases). Trimming took 5 bases from V and 4 from J, leaving 16 bases between them. Germline CDR1 and CDR2: SGHRS and YFSETQ. The CDR3 spans 15 residues. This chain's CDR3 is CASRDNLGSGNTIYF. The CDR3 DNA reads as TGCGCCAGCAGGGACAACCTGGGGTCCGGAAACACCATATATTTT. The entire variable domain, with the rest obtained from reference TRBV5-1 and TRBJ1-3, is as follows: KAGVTQTPRYLIKTRGQQVTLSCSPISGHRSVSWYQQTPGQGLQFLFEYFSETQRNKGNFPGRFSGRQFSNSRSEMNVSTLELGDSALYLCASRDNLGSGNTIYFGEGSWLTVV.

This chain uses TRBV7-9 with TRBJ1-1; the D is unclear. V lost 3 bases and J 10 bases, leaving 12 bases between the germline ends. CDR1 SEHNR and CDR2 FQNEAQ come from the germline V gene (reference sequence). The CDR3 consists of 12 residues. The CDR3 sequence is CASSLNDRGAFF. In nucleotides, the CDR3 is TGTGCCAGCAGCTTGAACGACCGCGGAGCTTTCTTT.

The chain joins TRBV18 to TRBJ2-7; D remains ambiguous. This CDR3 is built from 13 residues. The germline V gene encodes CDR1 KGHSH and CDR2 LQKENI. With 8 bases removed from V and 0 bases from J, the gap between germline ends came to 11 bases. CDR3 sequence reads: CASTRSSSYEQYF. CDR3 nucleotides: TGTGCCAGCACGCGTTCGAGCTCCTACGAGCAGTACTTC. The complete variable domain, with remaining parts taken from reference TRBV18 and TRBJ2-7, reads NAGVMQNPRHLVRRRGQEARLRCSPMKGHSHVYWYRQLPEEGLKFMVYLQKENIIDESGMPKERFSAEFPKEGPSILRIQQVVRGDSAAYFCASTRSSSYEQYFGPGTRLTVT.

The chain links TRBV3-1 (or the pseudogene TRBV3-2) to TRBJ2-4, with a possible D match to TRBD2 (5 bases). Trimming shortened V by 5 bases and J by 0 bases, and 5 bases separated the two germline ends. Germline CDR1 and CDR2: LGHDT and YNNKEL (reference sequence). The CDR3 consists of 13 residues. The CDR3 protein is CASSEGAKNIQYF. The CDR3, as DNA: TGTGCCAGCAGCGAGGGAGCCAAAAACATTCAGTACTTC.

V is TRBV4-2 and J is TRBJ2-2; D may be TRBD1 (8 bases). Trimming removed 1 base from V and 6 bases from J, with 15 bases in between. This CDR3 has 16 amino acids. In germline, CDR1 is LGHNA, CDR2 YNFKEQ. For the CDR3, the DNA is TGTGCCAGCAGCCAAGCACTACAGGGGGGGGCCGGGGAGCTGTTTTTT. It specifies CASSQALQGGAGELFF.

The chain is built from TRBV6-6 and TRBJ2-1, with 7 bases identical to TRBD2. This CDR3 has 15 amino acids. Germline CDR1 is MNHNY and CDR2 is SVGAGI (reference sequence). V lost 2 bases to trimming and J lost 12 bases; unmatched junction nucleotides: 13. CDR3 region: CASSYASGRLHAQFF. CDR3 nucleotide sequence: TGTGCCAGCAGTTACGCTAGCGGCCGACTCCATGCGCAGTTCTTC.

The rearrangement uses TRBV23-1 and TRBJ1-4, with a tentative D call TRBD1 (6 bases). TRBV23-1 is annotated as an ORF whose role is uncertain. The CDR3 has 17 residues. Trimming shortened V by 6 bases and J by 0 bases, and 17 bases separated the two germline ends. The CDR3: CASRTGPCLATNEKLFF. In nucleotides, the CDR3 is TGCGCCAGCAGGACAGGCCCTTGCCTTGCAACTAATGAAAAACTGTTTTTT.

The CDR3 here is CASSSSPDSVHEQYF. The CDR3 DNA follows: TGTGCCAGCAGCTCTAGCCCGGACAGTGTTCACGAGCAGTACTTC. The V call is TRBV5-4, the J call TRBJ2-7; possible D gene TRBD1, 6 bases. The V gene lost 3 bases and the J gene lost 5 bases, with 18 bases spanning the gap. CDR3 length: 15 residues. CDR1 SGHNT and CDR2 YYREEE come from the germline V gene (reference sequence).

The chain has TRBV5-1 and TRBJ2-1; TRBD2 aligns across 7 bases. CDR1 SGHRS and CDR2 YFSETQ come from the germline V gene. Trimming at V came to 0 bases and at J to 1 base, leaving 10 bases not matched to a gene. The CDR3 covers 18 residues. For the CDR3, the DNA is TGCGCCAGCAGCTTGGGCCCTCGGGGGGAAGGGTCCTACAATGAGCAGTTCTTC. It yields the protein CASSLGPRGEGSYNEQFF.

CDR3 sequence reads: CASSLGDSSNEKLFF. The CDR3 nucleotides are TGCGCCAGCAGCTTGGGTGACAGTTCCAATGAAAAACTGTTTTTT. The chain carries TRBV5-1 and TRBJ1-4, with D possibly TRBD1 on 5 matching bases. V was pared by 0 bases and J by 5 bases, with 11 bases between. The length of the CDR3 is 15 residues. Germline-derived CDR1 and CDR2 are SGHRS and YFSETQ.

The rearrangement links TRBV18 to TRBJ2-7, with D tentatively TRBD1 (5 bases). Germline loops: CDR1 KGHSH, CDR2 LQKENI. Trimming shortened V by 1 base and J by 5 bases, and 12 bases separated the two germline ends. There are 14 residues in the CDR3. As DNA, the CDR3 is TGTGCCAGCTCACCACAACCAGGGTTAAACGAGCAGTACTTC. Translation: CASSPQPGLNEQYF. Full variable domain (outside the CDR3, taken from reference TRBV18 and TRBJ2-7): NAGVMQNPRHLVRRRGQEARLRCSPMKGHSHVYWYRQLPEEGLKFMVYLQKENIIDESGMPKERFSAEFPKEGPSILRIQQVVRGDSAAYFCASSPQPGLNEQYFGPGTRLTVT.

The V gene is TRBV19, the J gene TRBJ1-5; D gene uncertain. This CDR3 region has 15 residues. CDR1 is LNHDA, CDR2 SQIVND, per germline (reference sequence). V shed 5 bases and J shed 0 bases, with 11 bases lying between them. CDR3 sequence reads: CASSLADISNQPQHF. CDR3 sequence (DNA): TGTGCCAGTAGTTTGGCAGACATTAGCAATCAGCCCCAGCATTTT.

The genes are TRBV28 and TRBJ1-4; D is undetermined. Germline CDR1 and CDR2: MDHEN and SYDVKM. This CDR3 comprises 18 residues. Deletions cut 3 bases from V and 1 base from J, with 18 bases between. CDR3 in amino acids: CASSFWVGSGRTNEKLFF. CDR3 coding DNA: TGTGCCAGCAGTTTTTGGGTTGGTTCGGGAAGAACTAATGAAAAACTGTTTTTT.

The chain carries TRBV6-5 and TRBJ2-7, with a possible D match to TRBD1 (6 bases). Germline values: CDR1 MNHEY, CDR2 SVGAGI. The CDR3 is 14 amino acids. V lost 6 bases, J lost 2 bases, and 14 bases lay in between. The CDR3 DNA reads as TGTGCCAGCAGAACCCGGACAGAAACCTACGAGCAGTACTTC. Translation: CASRTRTETYEQYF.

The rearrangement uses TRBV28 and TRBJ2-1; tentative D call: TRBD2 (6 bases). This CDR3 comprises 14 residues. V was cut by 5 bases and J by 5 bases, with 13 bases left in between. Per the germline V gene, CDR1 is MDHEN and CDR2 is SYDVKM. CDR3 in amino acids: CASSGPGLNNEQFF. The CDR3 coding sequence is TGTGCCAGCAGTGGACCAGGACTAAACAATGAGCAGTTCTTC.

CDR3 residues: CAISETGQVNQPQHF. The CDR3, as DNA: TGTGCCATCAGTGAAACGGGACAGGTAAATCAGCCCCAGCATTTT. The V and J genes are TRBV10-3 and TRBJ1-5, with TRBD1 matching 8 bases. The ends lost 3 bases at V and 4 bases at J; junction bases unmatched: 5. The CDR3 spans 15 residues. The germline V gene encodes CDR1 ENHRY and CDR2 SYGVKD.

This chain uses TRBV27 with TRBJ1-1; 7 bases fit TRBD1. Germline CDR1 reads MNHEY; CDR2 reads SMNVEV (reference sequence). The trim removed 4 bases at V and 4 bases at J, leaving 9 bases unmatched. This CDR3 is built from 15 residues. The CDR3 coding sequence is TGTGCCAGCAGTTCAAGACAGGGCACGGTCACTGAAGCTTTCTTT. This encodes CASSSRQGTVTEAFF.

J is TRBJ2-2 and V is TRBV19, with a tentative D call TRBD1 (6 bases). Trimming took 5 bases from V and 5 from J, leaving 12 bases between them. Germline loops: CDR1 LNHDA, CDR2 SQIVND (reference sequence). The CDR3 is 14 amino acids. The CDR3 protein is CASSSGASTGELFF. CDR3 in DNA: TGTGCCAGTAGTTCAGGGGCAAGTACCGGGGAGCTGTTTTTT.

The chain combines TRBV28 with TRBJ2-3; the D gene is possibly TRBD2 (6 bases). This CDR3 is 17 amino acids long. The germline CDR1 and CDR2 sequences are MDHEN and SYDVKM. Trimming removed 3 bases from V and 2 bases from J, with 18 bases in between. CDR3 sequence: CASSFSWGGADTDTQYF. The CDR3 DNA reads as TGTGCCAGCAGTTTTTCGTGGGGCGGGGCGGACACAGATACGCAGTATTTT. The variable domain in full, with the rest retrieved from reference TRBV28 and TRBJ2-3, is DVKVTQSSRYLVKRTGEKVFLECVQDMDHENMFWYRQDPGLGLRLIYFSYDVKMKEKGDIPEGYSVSREKKERFSLILESASTNQTSMYLCASSFSWGGADTDTQYFGPGTRLTVL.

Ten or more counts support this clone. The V gene is TRBV7-9, the J gene TRBJ1-5; no clear D gene. Trimming took off 5 bases at V and 11 bases at J, with 10 bases between the two ends. Germline CDR1 is SEHNR and CDR2 is FQNEAQ (reference sequence). The length of the CDR3 is 11 residues. CDR3 sequence reads: CASSGQDTQHF. DNA for the CDR3: TGTGCCAGCAGCGGTCAGGATACCCAGCATTTT.